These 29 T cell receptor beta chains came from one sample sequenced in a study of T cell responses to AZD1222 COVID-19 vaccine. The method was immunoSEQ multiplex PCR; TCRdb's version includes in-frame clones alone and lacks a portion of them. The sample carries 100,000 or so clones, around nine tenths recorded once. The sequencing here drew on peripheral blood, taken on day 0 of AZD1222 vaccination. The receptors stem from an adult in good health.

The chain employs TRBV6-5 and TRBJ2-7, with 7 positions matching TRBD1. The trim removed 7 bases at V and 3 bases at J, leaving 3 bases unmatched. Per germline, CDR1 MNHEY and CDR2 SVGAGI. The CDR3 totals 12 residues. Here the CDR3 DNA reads TGTGCCAGCAAGACAGGGAACTACGAGCAGTACTTC. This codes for CASKTGNYEQYF.

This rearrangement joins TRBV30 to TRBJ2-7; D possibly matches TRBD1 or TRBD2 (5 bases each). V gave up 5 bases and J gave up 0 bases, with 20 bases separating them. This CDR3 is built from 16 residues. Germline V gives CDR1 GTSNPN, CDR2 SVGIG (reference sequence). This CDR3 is CAWDRGVSISSYEQYF. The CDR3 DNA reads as TGTGCCTGGGACAGAGGGGTCTCTATCTCCTCCTACGAGCAGTACTTC. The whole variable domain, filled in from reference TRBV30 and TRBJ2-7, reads SQTIHQWPATLVQPVGSPLSLECTVEGTSNPNLYWYRQAAGRGLQLLFYSVGIGQISSEVPQNLSASRPQDRQFILSSKKLLLSDSGFYLCAWDRGVSISSYEQYFGPGTRLTVT.

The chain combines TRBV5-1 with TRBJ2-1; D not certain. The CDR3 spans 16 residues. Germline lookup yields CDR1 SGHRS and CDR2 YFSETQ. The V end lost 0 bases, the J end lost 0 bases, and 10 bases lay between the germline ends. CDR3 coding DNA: TGCGCCAGCAGCTTGGCCGTTAGGAGCTCCTACAATGAGCAGTTCTTC. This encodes CASSLAVRSSYNEQFF. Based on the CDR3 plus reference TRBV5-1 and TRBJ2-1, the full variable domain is KAGVTQTPRYLIKTRGQQVTLSCSPISGHRSVSWYQQTPGQGLQFLFEYFSETQRNKGNFPGRFSGRQFSNSRSEMNVSTLELGDSALYLCASSLAVRSSYNEQFFGPGTRLTVL.

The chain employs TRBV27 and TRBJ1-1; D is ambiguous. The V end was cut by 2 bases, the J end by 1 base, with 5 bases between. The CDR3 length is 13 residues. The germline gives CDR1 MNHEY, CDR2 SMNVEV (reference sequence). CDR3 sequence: CASSLAANTEAFF. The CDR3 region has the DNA TGTGCCAGCAGTTTAGCGGCGAACACTGAAGCTTTCTTT.

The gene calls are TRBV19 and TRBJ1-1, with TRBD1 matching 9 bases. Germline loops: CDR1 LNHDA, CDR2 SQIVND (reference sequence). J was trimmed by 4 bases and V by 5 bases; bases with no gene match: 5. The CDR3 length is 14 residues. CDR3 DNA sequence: TGTGCCAGTAGTCACAGGGGGCTCGGCACTGAAGCTTTCTTT. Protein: CASSHRGLGTEAFF. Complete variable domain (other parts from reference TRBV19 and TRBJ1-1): DGGITQSPKYLFRKEGQNVTLSCEQNLNHDAMYWYRQDPGQGLRLIYYSQIVNDFQKGDIAEGYSVSREKKESFPLTVTSAQKNPTAFYLCASSHRGLGTEAFFGQGTRLTVV.

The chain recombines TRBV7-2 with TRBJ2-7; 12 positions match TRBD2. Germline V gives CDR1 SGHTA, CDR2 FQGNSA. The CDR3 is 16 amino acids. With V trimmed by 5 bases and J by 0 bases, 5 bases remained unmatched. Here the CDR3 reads CASSPTTSGGSYEQYF. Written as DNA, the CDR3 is TGTGCCAGCAGCCCTACGACTAGCGGGGGCTCCTACGAGCAGTACTTC.

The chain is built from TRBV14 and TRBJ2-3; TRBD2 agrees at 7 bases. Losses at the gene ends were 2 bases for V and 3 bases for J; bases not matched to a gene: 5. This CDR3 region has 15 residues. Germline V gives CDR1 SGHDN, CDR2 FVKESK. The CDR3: CASSQPTLATDTQYF. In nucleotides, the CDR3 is TGTGCCAGCAGCCAACCGACACTAGCGACAGATACGCAGTATTTT.

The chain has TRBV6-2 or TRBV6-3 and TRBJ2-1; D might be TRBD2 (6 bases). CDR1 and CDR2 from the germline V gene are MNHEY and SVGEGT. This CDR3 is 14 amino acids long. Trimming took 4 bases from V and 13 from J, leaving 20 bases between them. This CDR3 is CASSSGAGITAQFF. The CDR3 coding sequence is TGTGCCAGCAGTTCAGGCGCGGGAATTACCGCTCAGTTCTTC.

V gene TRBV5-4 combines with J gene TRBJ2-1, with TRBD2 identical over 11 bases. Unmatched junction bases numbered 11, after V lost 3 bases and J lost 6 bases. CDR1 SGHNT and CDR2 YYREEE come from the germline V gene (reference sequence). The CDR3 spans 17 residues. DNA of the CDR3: TGTGCCAGCAGCTCCAGAATAGCGGGGGGGCAGGGCAATGAGCAGTTCTTC. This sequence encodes CASSSRIAGGQGNEQFF.

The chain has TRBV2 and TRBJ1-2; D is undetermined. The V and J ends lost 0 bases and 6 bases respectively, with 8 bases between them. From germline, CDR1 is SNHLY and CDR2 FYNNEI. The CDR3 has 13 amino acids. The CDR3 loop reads CASSEALRHGYTF. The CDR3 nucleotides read TGTGCCAGCAGTGAAGCGCTTAGGCATGGCTACACCTTC.

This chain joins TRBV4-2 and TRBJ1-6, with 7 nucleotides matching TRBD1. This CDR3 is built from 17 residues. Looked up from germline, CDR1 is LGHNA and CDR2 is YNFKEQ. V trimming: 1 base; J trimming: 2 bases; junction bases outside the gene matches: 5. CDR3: CASSQASGGPYNSPLHF. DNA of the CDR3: TGTGCCAGCAGCCAAGCCTCAGGGGGGCCCTATAATTCACCCCTCCACTTT.

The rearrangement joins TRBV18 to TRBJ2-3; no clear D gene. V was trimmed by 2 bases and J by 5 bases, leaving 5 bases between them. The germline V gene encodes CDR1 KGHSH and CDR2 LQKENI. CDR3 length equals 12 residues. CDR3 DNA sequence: TGTGCCAGCTCACCATTAGGAGATACGCAGTATTTT. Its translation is CASSPLGDTQYF. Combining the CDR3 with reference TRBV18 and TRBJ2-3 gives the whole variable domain NAGVMQNPRHLVRRRGQEARLRCSPMKGHSHVYWYRQLPEEGLKFMVYLQKENIIDESGMPKERFSAEFPKEGPSILRIQQVVRGDSAAYFCASSPLGDTQYFGPGTRLTVL.

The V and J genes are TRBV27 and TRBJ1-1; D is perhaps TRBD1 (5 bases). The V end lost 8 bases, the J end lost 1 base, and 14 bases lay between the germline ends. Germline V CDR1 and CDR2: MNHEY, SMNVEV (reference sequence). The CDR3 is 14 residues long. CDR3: CASSKQGTNTEAFF. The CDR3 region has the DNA TGTGCCAGCTCCAAGCAGGGTACGAACACTGAAGCTTTCTTT.

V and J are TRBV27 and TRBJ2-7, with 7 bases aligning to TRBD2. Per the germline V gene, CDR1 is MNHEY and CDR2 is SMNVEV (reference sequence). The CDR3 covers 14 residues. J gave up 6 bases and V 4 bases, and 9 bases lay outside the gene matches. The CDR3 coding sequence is TGTGCCAGCAGTTCAGCGGGGACCGCGGGCGAGCAGTACTTC. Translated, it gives CASSSAGTAGEQYF.

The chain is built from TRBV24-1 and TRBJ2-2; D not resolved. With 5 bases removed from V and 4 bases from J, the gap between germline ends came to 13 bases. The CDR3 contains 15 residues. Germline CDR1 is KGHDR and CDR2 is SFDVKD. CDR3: CATSAPRGSTGELFF. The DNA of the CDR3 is TGTGCCACCAGTGCCCCCAGAGGTAGCACCGGGGAGCTGTTTTTT.

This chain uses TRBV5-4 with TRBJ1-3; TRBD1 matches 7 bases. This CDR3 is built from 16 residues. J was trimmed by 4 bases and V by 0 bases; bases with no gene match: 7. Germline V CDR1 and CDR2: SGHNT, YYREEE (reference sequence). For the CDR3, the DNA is TGTGCCAGCAGCTTGGGTACGACAGGGATAGGAAACACCATATATTTT. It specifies CASSLGTTGIGNTIYF. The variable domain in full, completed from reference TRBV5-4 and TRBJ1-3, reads ETGVTQSPTHLIKTRGQQVTLRCSSQSGHNTVSWYQQALGQGPQFIFQYYREEENGRGNFPPRFSGLQFPNYSSELNVNALELDDSALYLCASSLGTTGIGNTIYFGEGSWLTVV.

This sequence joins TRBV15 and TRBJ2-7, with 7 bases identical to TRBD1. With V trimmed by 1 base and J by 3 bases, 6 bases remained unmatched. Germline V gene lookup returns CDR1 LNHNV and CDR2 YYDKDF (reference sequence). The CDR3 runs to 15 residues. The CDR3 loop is CATSRGTGGGYEQYF. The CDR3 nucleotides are TGTGCCACCAGCAGAGGGACAGGTGGGGGCTACGAGCAGTACTTC.

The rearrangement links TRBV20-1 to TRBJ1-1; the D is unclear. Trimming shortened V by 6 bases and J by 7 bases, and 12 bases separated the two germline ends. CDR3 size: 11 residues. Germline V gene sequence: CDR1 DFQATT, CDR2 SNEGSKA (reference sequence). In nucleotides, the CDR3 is TGCAGTGCCTCGACGGGGATTGAAGCTTTCTTT. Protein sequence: CSASTGIEAFF.

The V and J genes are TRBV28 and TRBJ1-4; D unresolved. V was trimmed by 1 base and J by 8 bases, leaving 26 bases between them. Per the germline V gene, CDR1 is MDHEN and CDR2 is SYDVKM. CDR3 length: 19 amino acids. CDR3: CASSLSGAYLAGVPEKLFF. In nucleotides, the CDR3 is TGTGCCAGCAGTTTATCCGGTGCATACTTAGCGGGCGTTCCGGAAAAACTGTTTTTT. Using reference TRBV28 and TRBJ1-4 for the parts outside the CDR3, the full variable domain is DVKVTQSSRYLVKRTGEKVFLECVQDMDHENMFWYRQDPGLGLRLIYFSYDVKMKEKGDIPEGYSVSREKKERFSLILESASTNQTSMYLCASSLSGAYLAGVPEKLFFGSGTQLSVL.

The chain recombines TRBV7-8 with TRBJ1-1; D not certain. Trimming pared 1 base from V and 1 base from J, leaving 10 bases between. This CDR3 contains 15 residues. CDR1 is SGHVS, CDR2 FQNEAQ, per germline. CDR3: CASSLDRIQNTEAFF. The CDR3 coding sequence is TGTGCCAGCAGCTTAGATCGGATCCAGAACACTGAAGCTTTCTTT.

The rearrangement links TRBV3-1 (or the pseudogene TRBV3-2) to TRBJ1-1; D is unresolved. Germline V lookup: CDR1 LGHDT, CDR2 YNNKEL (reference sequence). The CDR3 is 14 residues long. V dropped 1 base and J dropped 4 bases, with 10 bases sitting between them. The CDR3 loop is CASSQVMTGTEAFF. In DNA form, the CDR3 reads TGTGCCAGCAGCCAAGTTATGACCGGCACTGAAGCTTTCTTT.

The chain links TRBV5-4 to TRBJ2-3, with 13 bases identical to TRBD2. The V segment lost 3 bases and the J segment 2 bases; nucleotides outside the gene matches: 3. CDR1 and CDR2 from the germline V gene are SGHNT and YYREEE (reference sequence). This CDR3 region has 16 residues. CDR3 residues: CASSSGLAGATDTQYF. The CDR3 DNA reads TGTGCCAGCAGCTCCGGACTAGCGGGAGCCACAGATACGCAGTATTTT. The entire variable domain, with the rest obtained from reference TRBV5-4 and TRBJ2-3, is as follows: ETGVTQSPTHLIKTRGQQVTLRCSSQSGHNTVSWYQQALGQGPQFIFQYYREEENGRGNFPPRFSGLQFPNYSSELNVNALELDDSALYLCASSSGLAGATDTQYFGPGTRLTVL.

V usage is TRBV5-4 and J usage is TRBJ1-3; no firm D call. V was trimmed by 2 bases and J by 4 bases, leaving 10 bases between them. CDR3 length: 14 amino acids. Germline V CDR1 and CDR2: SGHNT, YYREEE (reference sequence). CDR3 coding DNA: TGTGCCAGCAGCTTAAGGTCCGGGGGAAACACCATATATTTT. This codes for CASSLRSGGNTIYF. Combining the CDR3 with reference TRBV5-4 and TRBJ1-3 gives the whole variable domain ETGVTQSPTHLIKTRGQQVTLRCSSQSGHNTVSWYQQALGQGPQFIFQYYREEENGRGNFPPRFSGLQFPNYSSELNVNALELDDSALYLCASSLRSGGNTIYFGEGSWLTVV.

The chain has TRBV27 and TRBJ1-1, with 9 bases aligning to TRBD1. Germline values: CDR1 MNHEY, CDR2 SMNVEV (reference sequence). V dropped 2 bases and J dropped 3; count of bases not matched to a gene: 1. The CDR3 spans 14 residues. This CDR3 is CASSLRDRDTEAFF. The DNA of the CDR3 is TGTGCCAGCAGTTTACGGGACAGGGACACTGAAGCTTTCTTT.

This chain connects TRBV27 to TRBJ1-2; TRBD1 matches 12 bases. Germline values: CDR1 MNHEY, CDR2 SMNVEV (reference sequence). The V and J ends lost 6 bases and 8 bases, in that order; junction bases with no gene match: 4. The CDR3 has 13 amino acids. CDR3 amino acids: CASRTGTGGGYTF. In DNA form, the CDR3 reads TGTGCCAGCAGAACCGGGACAGGGGGCGGCTACACCTTC.

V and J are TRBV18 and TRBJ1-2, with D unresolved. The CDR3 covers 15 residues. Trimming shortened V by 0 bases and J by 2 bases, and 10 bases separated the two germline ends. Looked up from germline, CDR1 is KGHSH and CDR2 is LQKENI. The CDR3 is CASSPPSNTNYGYTF. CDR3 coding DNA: TGTGCCAGCTCACCACCTTCGAATACGAACTATGGCTACACCTTC.

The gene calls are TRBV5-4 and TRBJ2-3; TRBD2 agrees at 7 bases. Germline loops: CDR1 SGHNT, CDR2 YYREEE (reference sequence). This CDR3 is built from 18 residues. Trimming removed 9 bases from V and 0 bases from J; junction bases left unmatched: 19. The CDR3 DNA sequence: TGTGCCATACACCAAGGCGGGGGTATGTTTCTTAGCACAGATACGCAGTATTTT. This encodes CAIHQGGGMFLSTDTQYF.

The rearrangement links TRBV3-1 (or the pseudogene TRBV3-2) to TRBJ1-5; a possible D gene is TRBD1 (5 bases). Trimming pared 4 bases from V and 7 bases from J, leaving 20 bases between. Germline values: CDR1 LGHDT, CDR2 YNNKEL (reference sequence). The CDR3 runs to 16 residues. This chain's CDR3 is CASSPMAGTDRQPQHF. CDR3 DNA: TGTGCCAGCAGCCCCATGGCCGGGACGGATCGCCAGCCCCAGCATTTT.

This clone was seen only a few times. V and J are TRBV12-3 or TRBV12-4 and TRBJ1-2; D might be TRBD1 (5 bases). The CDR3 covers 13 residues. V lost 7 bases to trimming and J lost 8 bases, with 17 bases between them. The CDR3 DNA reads TGTGCCAGCACCCCGGGCAGGGCCCACGGCTACACCTTC. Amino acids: CASTPGRAHGYTF.